The 20 T cell receptor beta chains below come from one sample, sequenced in a study of patients and donors after allogeneic stem cell transplantation. Using its own MiXCR run on the RT-PCR reads, TCRdb lists one record per CDR3 protein. The sample holds 900,000 to 1,000,000 distinct CDR3 sequences, around 17% seen once. Sequenced sample: blood, either unsorted or a sorted T cell fraction (not recorded which). These receptor sequences come from a human donor who was either an allogeneic HSCT recipient or a stem cell or donor lymphocyte infusion donor (not recorded which). It is not recorded whose cells these are; they may come from a transplant donor.

CDR3 nucleotides: TGTGCCCAGACCCCCGGGGTCTATGTCGGCACCTTC. Residues: CAQTPGVYVGTF. The chain uses TRBV10-3 and TRBJ1-2; D remains ambiguous. The V gene's germline CDR1 is ENHRY and CDR2 SYGVKD. V was trimmed by 11 bases and J by 13 bases, leaving 23 bases between them. The CDR3 covers 12 residues.

This clonotype has only a few counts. The V gene is TRBV12-3 or TRBV12-4, the J gene TRBJ2-2, with TRBD1 matching 7 bases. This CDR3 contains 15 residues. The J segment lost 4 bases and the V segment lost 6 bases, leaving 8 bases of the junction unmatched. The CDR3 protein is CASRQTGSSTGELFF. The CDR3 DNA reads as TGTGCCAGCAGGCAGACAGGGTCTAGCACCGGGGAGCTGTTTTTT.

This rearrangement joins TRBV24-1 to TRBJ2-5, with 9 bases aligning to TRBD1. The CDR3 loop spans 15 amino acids. V lost 4 bases and J lost 2; bases outside the gene matches: 4. CDR1 and CDR2 from the germline V gene are KGHDR and SFDVKD. The CDR3 coding sequence is TGTGCCACCAGTGAGGCGACAGGGGGACAAGAGACCCAGTACTTC. As protein: CATSEATGGQETQYF.

This clonotype was found a few times. V gene TRBV12-3 or TRBV12-4 combines with J gene TRBJ2-1; D unclear. Between the trimmed V and J ends, which lost 5 bases and 15 bases, there was a span of 17 bases. CDR3 size: 12 residues. In DNA, the CDR3 is TGTGCCAGCAGTGCCACGGAATCCCGTATGTTCTTC. This sequence encodes CASSATESRMFF.

This clonotype was seen many times. The rearrangement uses TRBV12-3 or TRBV12-4 and TRBJ2-1, with 16 bases fitting TRBD2. The J segment lost 8 bases and the V segment lost 5 bases, leaving 3 bases of the junction unmatched. The CDR3 spans 15 residues. The CDR3 region has the DNA TGTGCCAGCAGTGGGACTAGCGGGGGGGCCTATGAGCAGTTCTTC. Residues: CASSGTSGGAYEQFF.

The V call is TRBV20-1, the J call TRBJ2-7; 7 nucleotides align to TRBD1. There are 13 residues in the CDR3. The V gene's germline CDR1 is DFQATT and CDR2 SNEGSKA (reference sequence). The V and J ends lost 5 bases and 3 bases, in that order; junction bases with no gene match: 7. DNA for the CDR3: TGCAGTGCTGTCCGGACAGGTAGCTACGAGCAGTACTTC. Amino acids: CSAVRTGSYEQYF.

This clonotype came up a few times. The rearrangement uses TRBV5-4 and TRBJ2-2; TRBD2 agrees at 8 bases. Unmatched junction bases numbered 7, after V lost 4 bases and J lost 5 bases. The CDR3 totals 15 residues. Germline lookup yields CDR1 SGHNT and CDR2 YYREEE (reference sequence). For the CDR3, the DNA is TGTGCCAGCAGCGTGCCGGGGGGGGGAACCGGGGAGCTGTTTTTT. This codes for CASSVPGGGTGELFF.

V and J are TRBV7-3 and TRBJ2-1; tentative D call: TRBD2 (6 bases). Germline values: CDR1 SGHTA, CDR2 FQGTGA. CDR3 length: 15 amino acids. The V and J ends lost 1 base and 7 bases respectively, with 14 bases between them. The CDR3 sequence: CASSLRRTNPNEQFF. The CDR3 region has the DNA TGTGCCAGCAGCTTAAGACGGACTAACCCTAATGAGCAGTTCTTC. The full variable domain, rest sourced from reference TRBV7-3 and TRBJ2-1, is GAGVSQTPSNKVTEKGKYVELRCDPISGHTALYWYRQSLGQGPEFLIYFQGTGAADDSGLPNDRFFAVRPEGSVSTLKIQRTERGDSAVYLCASSLRRTNPNEQFFGPGTRLTVL.

This clonotype has more than one count but fewer than ten. The chain employs TRBV20-1 and TRBJ2-7, with 11 nucleotides matching TRBD2. V dropped 6 bases and J dropped 5; count of bases not matched to a gene: 9. In germline, CDR1 is DFQATT, CDR2 SNEGSKA (reference sequence). CDR3 length: 14 residues. CDR3 amino acids: CSAGTSGFWNEQYF. CDR3 bases: TGCAGTGCGGGGACTAGCGGCTTTTGGAACGAGCAGTACTTC.

This clonotype was seen a handful of times. CDR3: CASSLNLKRGSTDTQYF. The DNA of the CDR3 is TGTGCCAGCAGCCTCAACCTTAAGCGGGGAAGCACAGATACGCAGTATTTT. The rearrangement joins TRBV6-1 to TRBJ2-3; 7 nucleotides match TRBD2. The germline CDR1 and CDR2 sequences are MNHNS and SASEGT. CDR3 length equals 17 residues. V gave up 6 bases and J gave up 0 bases; unmatched junction bases: 12.

The V and J genes are TRBV12-3 or TRBV12-4 and TRBJ2-5; D is possibly TRBD2 (7 bases). The CDR3 is made up of 15 amino acids. V was pared by 0 bases and J by 7 bases, with 15 bases between. Here the CDR3 DNA reads TGTGCCAGCAGTTTAGCGGGGGGGCCTGTAGGGACCCAGTACTTC. It encodes CASSLAGGPVGTQYF.

The chain couples TRBV18 to TRBJ2-5; tentative D call: TRBD1 (5 bases). Germline V gene lookup returns CDR1 KGHSH and CDR2 LQKENI. The CDR3 is 15 amino acids. V was trimmed by 4 bases and J by 5 bases, leaving 17 bases between them. CDR3 in DNA: TGTGCCAGCTCACGGGATCAGGGCTCAGAGGAGACCCAGTACTTC. It encodes CASSRDQGSEETQYF.

The sample holds a few counts of this clonotype. This rearrangement joins TRBV4-3 to TRBJ1-2; TRBD1 aligns across 8 bases. The J segment lost 7 bases and the V segment lost 3 bases, leaving 13 bases of the junction unmatched. Germline CDR1 reads LGHNA; CDR2 reads YSLEER. The CDR3 consists of 16 residues. The CDR3 bases are TGCGCCAGCAGCCAGGGGGACGTAGTTGGACAGGGTGGCTACACCTTC. It specifies CASSQGDVVGQGGYTF.

This clonotype was recorded a few times. The V and J genes are TRBV5-5 and TRBJ2-3, with 8 bases that match TRBD2. V lost 6 bases, J lost 1 base, and 4 bases stayed unmatched. Per germline, CDR1 SGHKS and CDR2 YYEKEE (reference sequence). There are 14 residues in the CDR3. This CDR3 is CASTPGGGTDTQYF. In nucleotides, the CDR3 is TGTGCCAGCACCCCGGGAGGGGGCACAGATACGCAGTATTTT. Supplemented by reference TRBV5-5 and TRBJ2-3, the full variable domain reads DAGVTQSPTHLIKTRGQQVTLRCSPISGHKSVSWYQQVLGQGPQFIFQYYEKEERGRGNFPDRFSARQFPNYSSELNVNALLLGDSALYLCASTPGGGTDTQYFGPGTRLTVL.

V is TRBV27 and J is TRBJ1-3; D unresolved. Germline CDR1 and CDR2: MNHEY and SMNVEV (reference sequence). V was pared by 6 bases and J by 4 bases, with 10 bases between. This CDR3 contains 13 residues. CDR3 residues: CASSWTEGNTIYF. The CDR3 DNA follows: TGTGCCAGCAGCTGGACGGAAGGAAACACCATATATTTT.

The CDR3: CASSADRTPSDQPQHF. Here the CDR3 DNA reads TGTGCCAGCAGCGCCGACAGGACCCCCTCGGATCAGCCCCAGCATTTT. The chain carries TRBV5-6 and TRBJ1-5, with TRBD1 as a possible D gene (6 bases). Trimming removed 4 bases from V and 5 bases from J, with 19 bases in between. The CDR3 length is 16 residues. The germline CDR1 and CDR2 sequences are SGHDT and YYEEEE. The variable domain in full, completed from reference TRBV5-6 and TRBJ1-5, reads DAGVTQSPTHLIKTRGQQVTLRCSPKSGHDTVSWYQQALGQGPQFIFQYYEEEERQRGNFPDRFSGHQFPNYSSELNVNALLLGDSALYLCASSADRTPSDQPQHFGDGTRLSIL.

This clonotype appeared a few times. This rearrangement joins TRBV9 to TRBJ2-1, with TRBD2 identical over 7 bases. The CDR3 totals 17 residues. J was trimmed by 0 bases and V by 3 bases; bases with no gene match: 9. Germline CDR1 reads SGDLS; CDR2 reads YYNGEE. In nucleotides, the CDR3 is TGTGCCAGCAGCGCCAATCTAGCGGTTAACTCCTACAATGAGCAGTTCTTC. Protein product: CASSANLAVNSYNEQFF.

This clonotype was found many times. V is TRBV6-2 or TRBV6-3 and J is TRBJ2-1; TRBD2 matches 11 bases. The trim removed 6 bases at V and 8 bases at J, leaving 15 bases unmatched. There are 17 residues in the CDR3. Germline CDR1 and CDR2: MNHEY and SVGEGT. The chain's CDR3 is CASRIALSGRALDEQFF. CDR3 DNA sequence: TGTGCCAGCAGGATCGCCCTTAGCGGGAGGGCCTTGGATGAGCAGTTCTTC.

This clonotype was recorded many times. This chain joins TRBV5-1 and TRBJ2-2; no clear D. V was shortened by 0 bases and J by 4 bases, with 13 bases between the two germline ends. The CDR3 has 16 residues. The germline V gene has CDR1 SGHRS and CDR2 YFSETQ. In DNA, the CDR3 is TGCGCCAGCAGCTTGGCCACACCCACGGGCACCGGGGAGCTGTTTTTT. This encodes CASSLATPTGTGELFF.

This clonotype was recorded many times. V and J are TRBV12-3 or TRBV12-4 and TRBJ1-2; no clear D. This CDR3 comprises 13 residues. V was pared by 5 bases and J by 4 bases, with 11 bases between. This CDR3 reads CASSRGTGYGYTF. DNA for the CDR3: TGTGCCAGCAGTCGAGGTACCGGCTATGGCTACACCTTC.